This T cell receptor beta chain was found in a study of T cell repertoires in cytomegalovirus infection. Study-level findings and limits: Based on cumulative public TCR beta family frequency, carriers of CMV plus the relevant HLA were identified. Predominance within the ex vivo response was attributable to HLA-C-restricted CMV-specific TCR beta clonotypes.

TCRdb used MiXCR to reprocess the reads, holding one entry per CDR3 protein. The profile shows fewer than 650,000 distinct CDR3 sequences, under 45% of them singletons. In this sample, this clonotype turned up many times. Its specificity is unknown. The CDR3 is made up of 17 amino acids. V lost 2 bases, J lost 2 bases, and 9 bases stayed unmatched. CDR1 and CDR2 from the germline V gene are SGHTA and FQGNSA. Specimen: cultured PBMCs, collected from culture after CMV antigen stimulation. The chain recombines TRBV7-2 with TRBJ2-3, with 8 bases that match TRBD2. The TCR sequence derives from a human donor in good health (CMV status not recorded). Some clones in this sample may be carry-over from other donors' samples. The CDR3 DNA is TGTGCCAGCAGCTTAAGGCCTAGCGGGTGGCCCACAGATACGCAGTATTTT. Translating gives CASSLRPSGWPTDTQYF.